The sequence of this TCR beta chain was determined in a study of control samples from healthy donors and cancer patients. The repertoire was sequenced with immunoSEQ multiplex PCR; TCRdb's copy has only in-frame clones and lacks some. The table counts some 180,000 clones; approximately 2.2% lies in the top ten. The TCR originated in a woman in her twenties or thirties in good health. Material: blood.

The CDR3 coding sequence is TGTGCCATCAGTGGACGGGGCCGCACCTACAATGAGCAGTTCTTC. It codes for CAISGRGRTYNEQFF. The chain links TRBV10-3 to TRBJ2-1, with D perhaps assigned TRBD1 or TRBD2 (5 bases each). V was clipped by 4 bases and J by 2 bases, with 12 bases between them. CDR1 is ENHRY, CDR2 SYGVKD, per germline. The length of the CDR3 is 15 residues.